Listed here are 8 T cell receptor beta chains from one sample, sequenced in a study of blood T cells in healthy people across ages (dated by TCRdb to about 2015). The library was made by 5' RACE. Sequencing instrument: Illumina HiSeq 2500. The second PCR ran for about 6 to 12 cycles and used a J-beta primer mix along with a sample-barcoded 5' primer. TCRdb reworked the public reads: Q25 trimming with fastp, MiXCR clone assembly, productive beta chains retained. Rows are combined by CDR3 protein, so each entry shows the most common genes and DNA. The sample profile shows 790,000 or so distinct CDR3 sequences; approximately 60% of them were found once. The top ten clones comprise roughly 25% of the sample. Sequenced material: blood. The receptors shown here come from a man in his forties in good health.

This clonotype was counted a few times. The chain recombines TRBV5-1 with TRBJ1-6; TRBD1 aligns across 7 bases. The CDR3 runs 15 residues. Germline CDR1 reads SGHRS; CDR2 reads YFSETQ. V was clipped by 4 bases and J by 9 bases; unmatched bases: 10. This CDR3 reads CASSTGPRTGSPLHF. The CDR3 bases are TGCGCCAGCAGCACTGGCCCCAGGACAGGTTCACCCCTCCACTTT.

This clonotype was recorded once. The CDR3, as DNA: TGTGCCAGCAGCTTAGACTCGGGCAGGGTATATCGGGAGACCCAGTACTTC. It is translated as CASSLDSGRVYRETQYF. This chain joins TRBV11-3 and TRBJ2-5; tentative D call: TRBD1 (5 bases). Germline V CDR1 and CDR2: SGHNT, YENEEA. Trimming left V 0 bases short and J 5 bases short, with 19 bases between. This CDR3 has 17 amino acids.

This chain connects TRBV6-2 or TRBV6-3 to TRBJ2-5; D is possibly TRBD2 (6 bases). The assigned J gene may be wrong: the sequence end matches TRBJ2-7 better. The CDR3 has 14 amino acids. The germline gives CDR1 MNHEY, CDR2 SVGEGT. Here the CDR3 reads CASSSRDFDYEQYF. CDR3 DNA: TGTGCCAGCAGTTCCCGGGACTTTGACTACGAGCAGTACTTC.

This clonotype was counted between two and nine times. The genes are TRBV28 and TRBJ2-1, with TRBD2 matching over 8 bases. The CDR3 covers 17 residues. Per germline, CDR1 MDHEN and CDR2 SYDVKM. V was clipped by 2 bases and J by 3 bases; unmatched bases: 9. This CDR3 reads CASSLRGGLGHYNEQFF. In DNA, the CDR3 is TGTGCCAGCAGTTTACGGGGGGGGCTCGGTCACTACAATGAGCAGTTCTTC.

The CDR3 region has the DNA TGCAGTGCTAGGCGAAACGGGGGGGAGACCCAGTACTTC. It encodes CSARRNGGETQYF. The chain combines TRBV20-1 with TRBJ2-5; 7 bases fit TRBD2. This CDR3 comprises 13 residues. V shed 3 bases, J shed 5 bases, and the junction held 6 bases outside the gene matches. In germline, CDR1 is DFQATT, CDR2 SNEGSKA (reference sequence).

The J gene is TRBJ2-7, the V gene TRBV6-5; perhaps TRBD1 as D (6 bases). V was trimmed by 2 bases and J by 0 bases, leaving 11 bases between them. CDR3 size: 15 residues. Germline CDR1 is MNHEY and CDR2 is SVGAGI. CDR3 coding DNA: TGTGCCAGCAGTTACGGGGGCCCCAGCTCCTACGAGCAGTACTTC. This gives the protein CASSYGGPSSYEQYF.

This clonotype came up a few times. The gene calls are TRBV7-9 and TRBJ2-7, with 7 nucleotides matching TRBD1. The CDR3 has 17 amino acids. V trimming: 6 bases; J trimming: 0 bases; junction bases outside the gene matches: 14. The V gene's germline CDR1 is SEHNR and CDR2 FQNEAQ (reference sequence). The CDR3 DNA sequence: TGTGCCAGCAGGACAAACCGAGGGGGCAGGCTCTCCTACGAGCAGTACTTC. This encodes CASRTNRGGRLSYEQYF.

The chain carries TRBV14 and TRBJ2-1; 10 bases fit TRBD1. Germline CDR1 is SGHDN and CDR2 is FVKESK. This CDR3 is 16 amino acids long. V was pared by 1 base and J by 3 bases, with 3 bases of the junction left unmatched. The CDR3 DNA reads as TGTGCCAGCAGCCAAGGGGGGACAGGGGACTACAATGAGCAGTTCTTC. As protein: CASSQGGTGDYNEQFF.